This T cell receptor beta chain is drawn from a study of shared clonotypes between healthy human individuals. TCRdb's table, derived via immunoSEQ multiplex PCR, lists solely in-frame clones and lacks some. Among 600,000 to 700,000 clones listed, around three quarters were seen once. CD45RA+ naive and CD45RA-negative memory subsets were separated from CD4+ cells. Losses at the gene ends were 4 bases for V and 5 bases for J; bases not matched to a gene: 8. Germline CDR1 and CDR2: KGHSH and LQKENI. The CDR3 runs to 16 residues. Material: memory CD4+ T cells sorted from blood. Subset given: CD45RA-negative fraction. The receptor's source is a woman in her 30s in good health. The rearrangement joins TRBV18 to TRBJ2-7, with 13 bases lining up with TRBD2. CDR3 in amino acids: CASSLTGLAGSNEQYF. CDR3 DNA: TGTGCCAGCTCACTGACGGGACTAGCGGGGTCTAACGAGCAGTACTTC.